This T cell receptor beta chain was found in a study of T-cell memory formation after mild COVID-19. Across the whole study: For the most part, TCR clusters were specific to one donor. Findings and limits, study-wide: Clones contracting over day 15 to 85 were CD4/CD8 balanced, with later expanders leaning CD4+. Researchers report contracting CD4+ clones mostly in CM and EM, with CD8+ clones in EMRA.

On this clonotype: As yet, its antigen is unknown.

The J segment lost 7 bases and the V segment lost 5 bases, leaving 11 bases of the junction unmatched. Per the germline V gene, CDR1 is GTSNPN and CDR2 is SVGIG (reference sequence). CDR3 length: 14 residues. Sample barcodes and UMIs were carried by the TCR alpha and TCR beta cDNA libraries that 5'RACE generated with constant-segment primers. MiXCR, applied by TCRdb to the 5' RACE reads, yields one record per CDR3 protein. The profile covers about 420,000 distinct CDR3 sequences, with under 25% appearing a single time and about an eighth taken by the ten largest. J is TRBJ2-1 and V is TRBV30; 7 nucleotides match TRBD2. Sequences were obtained from PBMCs or a T cell subset sorted from them (not recorded which). This receptor was taken from an adult woman who had mild COVID-19 (a few samples of this study predate the infection). Cell type and time point are not known. Written as DNA, the CDR3 is TGTGCCTGGTCCTGGGGGGGGAGTGGGAATGAGCAGTTCTTC. Its protein product is CAWSWGGSGNEQFF.